Listed here is a single TCR beta chain. Its antigen is not identified. The source of the sample is a study of post-analysis software for immune sequencing data. Study at large: Patients with relapsing-remitting, secondary progressive and progressive-relapsing multiple sclerosis courses were all represented. General study findings and limits: Controls showed lower frequencies than patients for roughly 5 TRBV segments, and TRBV5-6, TRBV5-1 and TRBV20-1 were among these. Analysis by F measure revealed that same-batch samples clustered strongly together. Significantly decreased normalized Chao1 diversity was recorded for multiple sclerosis patients relative to controls.

Per the germline V gene, CDR1 is SGHTA and CDR2 is FQGNSA. The CDR3 loop spans 14 amino acids. The V and J ends lost 5 bases and 2 bases, in that order; junction bases with no gene match: 5. Researchers reported that TCR beta cDNA libraries carried unique molecular identifiers. Some 500,000 cDNA molecules were recovered from an input of about 1 to 10 million T cells. TCRdb fed the PCR reads into MiXCR, producing one record per CDR3 protein. The repertoire consists of roughly 800,000 distinct CDR3 sequences, with roughly 46% occurring once and the leading ten covering roughly 5.2%. This rearrangement joins TRBV7-2 to TRBJ2-7; 8 bases agree with TRBD1. Sequencing was done on a sample of blood. This clonotype was obtained from a girl aged 5 to 17 with multiple sclerosis. The CDR3 DNA reads as TGTGCCAGCAGCCCAATGGACAGGGCCTACGAGCAGTACTTC. Protein: CASSPMDRAYEQYF.